A single sample is the source of the 7 T cell receptor beta chains below, sequenced in a study of vaccination effects on CD4 cells after COVID-19. Assay used: immunoSEQ multiplex PCR; TCRdb lists only in-frame clones, some missing. The table has tens of thousands of clones, around 80% seen once; the top ten hold about 1.6%. After expansion with viral peptide pools in the ViraFEST assay, antigen-specific CD4+ T cells were sequenced. Researchers isolated CD4+ T cells once about eleven days of culture had elapsed. Participants each got two BNT162b2 or mRNA-1273 vaccine doses. No cognate antigen is known for these TCRs. The source was CD4+ T cells from PBMCs cultured with HCoV-NL63 spike peptides, collected after COVID-19 vaccination. These receptors came from a human donor who received a COVID-19 vaccine. Some clones in this sample may be carry-over from other donors' samples.

The chain employs TRBV5-1 and TRBJ2-4; 7 bases are shared with TRBD1. The CDR3 covers 14 residues. The trim removed 4 bases at V and 8 bases at J, leaving 9 bases unmatched. Germline CDR1 is SGHRS and CDR2 is YFSETQ. The CDR3 nucleotides read TGCGCCAGCAGCCGCCCGGGACAGCGCGACATTCAGTACTTC. This codes for CASSRPGQRDIQYF.

This sequence joins TRBV7-3 and TRBJ1-1; D gene uncertain. The CDR3 is made up of 14 amino acids. Deletions cut 5 bases from V and 2 bases from J, with 12 bases between. The germline CDR1 and CDR2 sequences are SGHTA and FQGTGA. CDR3 amino acids: CASSPYSDNTEAFF. The CDR3, as DNA: TGTGCCAGCAGCCCCTACAGTGACAACACTGAAGCTTTCTTT.

The V call is TRBV6-1, the J call TRBJ1-3; D is unclear. This CDR3 region has 14 residues. The ends were cut back, 0 bases at V and 9 bases at J, with 12 bases in the middle. CDR1 and CDR2 (germline): MNHNS, SASEGT. CDR3 coding DNA: TGTGCCAGCAGTGAAGCATTCGGGTGGTTCACCATATATTTT. Amino acid sequence: CASSEAFGWFTIYF.

The chain couples TRBV5-6 to TRBJ1-5, with D possibly TRBD1 on 6 matching bases. CDR3 length: 16 residues. The V end lost 3 bases, the J end lost 4 bases, and 17 bases lay between the germline ends. The germline CDR1 and CDR2 sequences are SGHDT and YYEEEE. The CDR3 protein is CASSSEGGLFNQPQHF. CDR3 nucleotide sequence: TGTGCCAGCAGCTCAGAGGGGGGGCTCTTTAATCAGCCCCAGCATTTT.

V usage is TRBV19 and J usage is TRBJ1-5; D ambiguous. Trimming stripped 3 bases from V and 3 bases from J, with 6 bases between. The germline V gene encodes CDR1 LNHDA and CDR2 SQIVND (reference sequence). The CDR3 has 13 amino acids. The CDR3 sequence: CASSIGYNQPQHF. CDR3 nucleotide sequence: TGTGCCAGTAGTATTGGGTACAATCAGCCCCAGCATTTT.

V and J are TRBV6-5 and TRBJ2-5, with D perhaps matching TRBD2 (6 bases). CDR3 length: 13 amino acids. The germline gives CDR1 MNHEY, CDR2 SVGAGI. With 6 bases removed from V and 4 bases from J, the gap between germline ends came to 12 bases. CDR3 sequence: CASRNFGGETQYF. The CDR3 nucleotides are TGTGCCAGCAGAAACTTCGGGGGAGAGACCCAGTACTTC.

The chain uses TRBV28 and TRBJ2-1; D gene ambiguous. Germline assignment: CDR1 MDHEN and CDR2 SYDVKM. V gave up 4 bases and J gave up 5 bases, with 12 bases separating them. The CDR3 spans 14 residues. CDR3 in amino acids: CASSSAGPNNEQFF. Here the CDR3 DNA reads TGTGCCAGCAGTTCAGCCGGACCGAACAATGAGCAGTTCTTC.